The rows below give T cell receptor beta chains drawn from one sample of a study of OX40 agonist ivuxolimab in advanced cancers. Produced via immunoSEQ multiplex PCR; TCRdb's table is partial and in-frame only. The sample has about 47,000 clones; roughly 80% are singletons. The source was CD4+ or CD8+ T cells sorted from blood, collected in a trial of the OX40 agonist ivuxolimab. The source is an adult with an advanced solid tumor such as melanoma, head and neck, liver or kidney cancer. Both conserved end residues are part of each CDR3. A D gene is named only where the DNA matches it firmly. Clone size appears in some rows only: once, few, many, or a class for an expanded clone.

J | V | D | size | CDR3 | DNA
TRBJ2-1 | TRBV5-6 | NA | NA | CASSPLRDRYNEQFF | TGTGCCAGCAGCCCTCTGCGGGATCGCTACAATGAGCAGTTCTTC
TRBJ2-1 | TRBV6-1 | TRBD1 | NA | CASPGQDTIYNEQFF | TGTGCCAGCCCCGGACAGGACACCATTTACAATGAGCAGTTCTTC
TRBJ2-7 | TRBV7-9 | NA | NA | CASSPDRGTYEQYF | TGTGCCAGCAGCCCGGATAGGGGGACCTACGAGCAGTACTTC
TRBJ2-5 | TRBV10-1 | NA | NA | CASSAQRIQETQYF | TGCGCCAGCAGTGCTCAACGGATCCAAGAGACCCAGTACTTC
TRBJ2-1 | TRBV6-5 | TRBD1 | NA | CASSYGQGGYNEQFF | TGTGCCAGCAGTTATGGACAGGGGGGGTACAATGAGCAGTTCTTC
TRBJ1-5 | TRBV7-6 | TRBD1 | NA | CASSPDRGDQPQHF | TGTGCCAGCAGCCCCGACAGGGGGGATCAGCCCCAGCATTTT
TRBJ1-1 | TRBV4-1 | NA | once | CASSQDGAANTEAFF | TGCGCCAGCAGCCAAGATGGGGCAGCAAACACTGAAGCTTTCTTT
TRBJ2-1 | TRBV29-1 | NA | NA | CSVAAYNEQFF | TGCAGCGTTGCCGCCTACAATGAGCAGTTCTTC
TRBJ2-7 | TRBV5-4 | NA | NA | CASSIVSSYEQYF | TGTGCCAGCAGCATTGTGAGCTCCTACGAGCAGTACTTC
TRBJ2-7 | TRBV7-9 | TRBD2 | few | CASSSMTSGRAYEQYF | TGTGCCAGCAGCTCTATGACTAGCGGGAGGGCCTACGAGCAGTACTTC
TRBJ1-4 | TRBV2 | NA | NA | CASTTGPSGNEKLFF | TGTGCCAGCACCACCGGGCCCAGCGGGAATGAAAAACTGTTTTTT
TRBJ1-3 | TRBV19 | TRBD1 | NA | CASNQGAFSGNTIYF | TGTGCCAGTAACCAGGGGGCCTTCTCTGGAAACACCATATATTTT
TRBJ1-3 | TRBV7-9 | NA | NA | CASSSLTVQTDTIYF | TGTGCCAGCAGTTCTCTGACAGTACAAACGGACACCATATATTTT
TRBJ2-1 | TRBV7-8 | TRBD2 | once | CASSLLAGGYNEQFF | TGTGCCAGCAGCTTGCTAGCGGGGGGTTACAATGAGCAGTTCTTC
TRBJ2-1 | TRBV29-1 | NA | NA | CSVPQGAGSYNEQFF | TGCAGCGTTCCACAGGGTGCGGGTTCTTACAATGAGCAGTTCTTC
TRBJ2-1 | TRBV6-5 | TRBD2 | NA | CASSLAGGSNEQFF | TGTGCCAGCAGTTTAGCGGGAGGGTCCAATGAGCAGTTCTTC
TRBJ2-2 | TRBV9 | NA | NA | CASSVSTVGELFF | TGTGCCAGCAGCGTATCTACCGTCGGGGAGCTGTTTTTT
TRBJ2-4 | TRBV18 | NA | NA | CASSPPGQGGGETKNIQYF | TGTGCCAGCTCACCACCCGGACAGGGAGGGGGTGAGACCAAAAACATTCAGTACTTC
TRBJ2-7 | TRBV5-1 | NA | NA | CASPYEQYF | TGCGCCAGTCCATACGAGCAGTACTTC
TRBJ2-3 | TRBV7-2 | NA | NA | CASSPNSGTFTDTQYF | TGTGCCAGCAGCCCAAATAGCGGTACTTTCACAGATACGCAGTATTTT
TRBJ1-2 | TRBV27 | NA | NA | CASSLGLNYGYTF | TGTGCCAGCAGCCTTGGACTGAACTATGGCTACACCTTC
TRBJ2-1 | TRBV2 | NA | NA | CAIRLFGERSYNEQFF | TGTGCCATCAGGTTATTTGGGGAGCGCTCCTACAATGAGCAGTTCTTC
TRBJ2-7 | TRBV30 | TRBD1 | NA | CAWSDRGRTYEQYF | TGTGCCTGGAGCGACAGGGGGCGTACATACGAGCAGTACTTC
TRBJ2-7 | TRBV5-6 | NA | NA | CASSLRSSWEQYF | TGTGCCAGCAGCTTGAGGTCCTCCTGGGAGCAGTACTTC
TRBJ2-1 | TRBV7-6 | TRBD1 | NA | CASSSTGAEQFF | TGTGCCAGCAGCTCCACAGGGGCCGAGCAGTTCTTC
TRBJ1-2 | TRBV4-2 | TRBD1 | NA | CASSQPTGGMEGYTF | TGTGCCAGCAGCCAACCTACAGGGGGCATGGAGGGCTACACCTTC
TRBJ2-7 | TRBV20-1 | TRBD2 | NA | CSALAGNEQYF | TGCAGTGCCCTAGCGGGAAACGAGCAGTACTTC
TRBJ1-3 | TRBV7-8 | NA | NA | CASSLGAGPYGNTIYF | TGTGCCAGCAGCTTGGGCGCAGGGCCGTATGGAAACACCATATATTTT
TRBJ2-7 | TRBV27 | NA | NA | CASSLRGTAPYEQYF | TGTGCCAGCAGTTTAAGGGGGACCGCCCCCTACGAGCAGTACTTC
TRBJ2-5 | TRBV4-3 | TRBD2 | NA | CASSRGLAEETQYF | TGCGCCAGCAGCCGAGGACTAGCGGAAGAGACCCAGTACTTC
TRBJ1-3 | TRBV7-9 | NA | NA | CASSSQATTGLGNTIYF | TGTGCCAGCAGCTCCCAGGCTACAACAGGGTTGGGAAACACCATATATTTT
TRBJ2-3 | TRBV28 | NA | once | CASRTRGGPTDTQYF | TGTGCCAGCAGGACGAGGGGGGGCCCGACAGATACGCAGTATTTT
TRBJ2-7 | TRBV7-2 | NA | NA | CASSLVGGDDEQYF | TGTGCCAGCAGCTTAGTCGGGGGTGACGACGAGCAGTACTTC
TRBJ2-1 | TRBV7-3 | TRBD1 | NA | CASSPTGLDRGYNEQFF | TGTGCCAGCAGTCCAACTGGACTCGACAGGGGATACAATGAGCAGTTCTTC
TRBJ1-2 | TRBV6-1 | NA | NA | CASSEVTGANYGYTF | TGTGCCAGCAGTGAAGTAACAGGAGCTAACTATGGCTACACCTTC
TRBJ2-7 | TRBV7-3 | NA | few | CASSLTGSNEQYF | TGTGCCAGCAGCTTAACGGGGTCCAACGAGCAGTACTTC
TRBJ2-3 | TRBV29-1 | NA | NA | CSFGGPSAREMVSTDTQYF | TGCAGCTTCGGGGGGCCTAGCGCACGGGAGATGGTTAGTACAGATACGCAGTATTTT
TRBJ2-1 | TRBV6-1 | NA | NA | CASGRPSSYNEQFF | TGTGCCAGCGGTAGACCGAGCTCCTACAATGAGCAGTTCTTC
TRBJ2-1 | TRBV30 | TRBD2 | NA | CAWSVRLAGSYNEQFF | TGTGCCTGGAGTGTCAGACTAGCGGGATCTTACAATGAGCAGTTCTTC
TRBJ2-5 | TRBV4-1 | NA | NA | CASSQDWETQYF | TGCGCCAGCAGCCAAGATTGGGAGACCCAGTACTTC
TRBJ2-7 | TRBV19 | TRBD1 | NA | CATSQTGAPTYEQYF | TGTGCCACTTCTCAAACAGGGGCACCTACCTACGAGCAGTACTTC
TRBJ2-3 | TRBV9 | NA | NA | CASSADRVTKDTQYF | TGTGCCAGCAGCGCGGACCGGGTAACCAAGGATACGCAGTATTTT
TRBJ1-1 | TRBV20-1 | NA | NA | CSVKRITEAFF | TGCAGTGTCAAAAGAATCACTGAAGCTTTCTTT
TRBJ2-2 | TRBV2 | TRBD1 | NA | CASSPRGPSKAGELFF | TGTGCCAGCAGCCCTAGGGGGCCCAGTAAAGCCGGGGAGCTGTTTTTT
TRBJ1-2 | TRBV11-2 | NA | NA | CASSLDLGEGGYTF | TGTGCCAGCAGCTTAGACCTGGGAGAGGGTGGCTACACCTTC
TRBJ2-2 | TRBV7-6 | TRBD1 | many | CAGRTGVDTGELFF | TGTGCCGGTCGGACAGGGGTGGACACCGGGGAGCTGTTTTTT
TRBJ2-7 | TRBV13 | TRBD1 | NA | CASRLDRASSYEQYF | TGTGCCAGCAGGCTGGACAGGGCCAGCTCCTACGAGCAGTACTTC
TRBJ2-7 | TRBV18 | TRBD2 | NA | CASSSQTSGAPYEQYF | TGTGCCAGCTCATCCCAGACTAGCGGGGCCCCCTACGAGCAGTACTTC
TRBJ1-4 | TRBV7-9 | TRBD1 | once | CASSEGQEATNEKLFF | TGTGCCAGCAGCGAGGGACAGGAAGCAACTAATGAAAAACTGTTTTTT
TRBJ1-1 | TRBV9 | TRBD1 | NA | CASSVETGLNTEAFF | TGTGCCAGCAGCGTAGAGACAGGGTTGAACACTGAAGCTTTCTTT
TRBJ2-7 | TRBV2 | NA | NA | CASSGPDSYEQYF | TGTGCCAGCAGTGGACCTGACTCCTACGAGCAGTACTTC
TRBJ2-3 | TRBV5-1 | NA | NA | CATAARDSTDTQYF | TGCGCCACCGCGGCGCGGGACAGTACAGATACGCAGTATTTT
TRBJ2-7 | TRBV2 | TRBD2 | once | CASSLAGGSYEQYF | TGTGCCAGCAGTCTAGCGGGGGGCTCCTACGAGCAGTACTTC
TRBJ1-5 | TRBV5-6 | NA | NA | CASSLSGRGNQPQHF | TGTGCCAGCAGCTTATCCGGGAGAGGAAATCAGCCCCAGCATTTT